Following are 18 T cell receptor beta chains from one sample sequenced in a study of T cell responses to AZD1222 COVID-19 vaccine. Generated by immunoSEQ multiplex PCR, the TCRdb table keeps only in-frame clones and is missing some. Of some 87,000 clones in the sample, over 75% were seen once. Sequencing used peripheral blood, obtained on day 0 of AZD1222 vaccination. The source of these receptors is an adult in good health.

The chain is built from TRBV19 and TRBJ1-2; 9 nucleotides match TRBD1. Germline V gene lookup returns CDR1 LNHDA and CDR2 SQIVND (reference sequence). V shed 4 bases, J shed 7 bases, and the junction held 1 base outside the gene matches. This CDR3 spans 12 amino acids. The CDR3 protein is CASSTDRGGYTF. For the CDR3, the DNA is TGTGCCAGTAGTACGGACAGGGGTGGCTACACCTTC.

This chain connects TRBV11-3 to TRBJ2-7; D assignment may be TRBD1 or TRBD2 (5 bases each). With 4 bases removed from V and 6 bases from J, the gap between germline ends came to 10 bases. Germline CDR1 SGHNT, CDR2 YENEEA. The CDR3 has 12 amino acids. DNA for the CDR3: TGTGCCAGCAGCTCAGAGAGGGGCGAGCAGTACTTC. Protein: CASSSERGEQYF.

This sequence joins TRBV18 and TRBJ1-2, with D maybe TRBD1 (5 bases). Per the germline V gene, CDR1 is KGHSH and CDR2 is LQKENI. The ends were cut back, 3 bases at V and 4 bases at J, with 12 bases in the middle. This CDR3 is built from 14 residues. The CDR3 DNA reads TGTGCCAGCTCACCGCGGGGCGGTGGCTATGGCTACACCTTC. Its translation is CASSPRGGGYGYTF.

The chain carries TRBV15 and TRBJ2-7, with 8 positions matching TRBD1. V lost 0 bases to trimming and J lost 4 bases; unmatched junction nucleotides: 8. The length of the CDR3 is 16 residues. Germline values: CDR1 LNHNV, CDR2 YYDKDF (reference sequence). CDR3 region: CATSRDRSDRGYEQYF. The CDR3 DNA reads TGTGCCACCAGCAGAGATCGTTCAGACAGGGGATACGAGCAGTACTTC.

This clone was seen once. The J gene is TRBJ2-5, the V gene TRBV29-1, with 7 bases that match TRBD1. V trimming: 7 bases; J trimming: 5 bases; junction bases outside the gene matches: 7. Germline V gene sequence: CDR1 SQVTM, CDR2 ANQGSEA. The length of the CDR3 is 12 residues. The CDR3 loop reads CSGLTGLETQYF. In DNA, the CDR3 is TGCAGCGGTCTGACAGGGCTGGAGACCCAGTACTTC.

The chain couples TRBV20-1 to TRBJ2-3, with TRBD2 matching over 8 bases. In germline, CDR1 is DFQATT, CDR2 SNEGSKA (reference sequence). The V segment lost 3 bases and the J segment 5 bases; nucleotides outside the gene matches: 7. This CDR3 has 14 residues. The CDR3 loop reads CSASKAGVGDTQYF. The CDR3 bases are TGCAGTGCTAGTAAAGCGGGAGTGGGAGATACGCAGTATTTT.

CDR3 sequence (DNA): TGCGCCAGCAGCCCGAGGGGGGAACGCAATCAGCCCCAGCATTTT. Its translation is CASSPRGERNQPQHF. The chain joins TRBV5-1 to TRBJ1-5; perhaps TRBD1 as D (6 bases). The CDR3 is made up of 15 amino acids. Germline loops: CDR1 SGHRS, CDR2 YFSETQ. V lost 4 bases to trimming and J lost 2 bases, with 13 bases between them.

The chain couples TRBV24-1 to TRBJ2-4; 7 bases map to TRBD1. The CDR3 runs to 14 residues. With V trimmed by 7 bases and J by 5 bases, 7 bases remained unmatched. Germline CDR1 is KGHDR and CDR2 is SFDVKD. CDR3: CATSSTGAQNIQYF. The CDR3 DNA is TGTGCCACCAGCTCCACAGGGGCGCAAAACATTCAGTACTTC.

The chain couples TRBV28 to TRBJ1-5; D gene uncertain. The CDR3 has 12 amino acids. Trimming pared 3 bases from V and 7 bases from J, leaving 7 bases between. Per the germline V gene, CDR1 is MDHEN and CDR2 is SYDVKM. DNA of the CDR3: TGTGCCAGCAGTTTGATTCCCCAGCCCCAGCATTTT. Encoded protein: CASSLIPQPQHF.

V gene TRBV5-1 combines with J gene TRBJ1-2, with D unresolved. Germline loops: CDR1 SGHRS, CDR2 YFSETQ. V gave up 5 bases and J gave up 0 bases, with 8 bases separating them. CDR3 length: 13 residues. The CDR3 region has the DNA TGCGCCAGCAGAAATAGGCCTAACTATGGCTACACCTTC. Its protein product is CASRNRPNYGYTF.

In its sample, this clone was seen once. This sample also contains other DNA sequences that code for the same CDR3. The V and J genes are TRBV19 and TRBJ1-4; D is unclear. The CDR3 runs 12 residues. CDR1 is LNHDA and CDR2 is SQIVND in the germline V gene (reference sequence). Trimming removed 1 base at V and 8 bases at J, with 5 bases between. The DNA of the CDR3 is TGTGCCAGTAGTATAGCGGGGGAAAAACTGTTTTTT. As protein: CASSIAGEKLFF.

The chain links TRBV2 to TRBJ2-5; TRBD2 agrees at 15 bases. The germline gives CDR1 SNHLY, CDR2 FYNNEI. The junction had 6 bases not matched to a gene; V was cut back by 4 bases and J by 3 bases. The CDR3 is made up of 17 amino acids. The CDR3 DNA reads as TGTGCCAGCAGTGGGACTAGCGGGAGGGTTTGGGAAGAGACCCAGTACTTC. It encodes CASSGTSGRVWEETQYF.

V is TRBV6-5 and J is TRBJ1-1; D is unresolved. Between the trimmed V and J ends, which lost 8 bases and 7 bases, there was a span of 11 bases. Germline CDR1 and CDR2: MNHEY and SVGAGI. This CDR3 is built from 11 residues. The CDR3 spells CASEIGVEAFF. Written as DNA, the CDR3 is TGTGCCAGCGAGATCGGGGTTGAAGCTTTCTTT.

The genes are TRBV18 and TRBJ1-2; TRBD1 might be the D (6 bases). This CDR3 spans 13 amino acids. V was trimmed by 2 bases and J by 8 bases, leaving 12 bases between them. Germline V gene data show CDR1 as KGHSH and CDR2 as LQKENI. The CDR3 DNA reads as TGTGCCAGCTCACCAAGACAGGAGGAGGGCTACACCTTC. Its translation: CASSPRQEEGYTF.

For the CDR3, the DNA is TGTGCCAGCTCACCCACGGACGGTAGCAATCAGCCCCAGCATTTT. Its translation: CASSPTDGSNQPQHF. V is TRBV18 and J is TRBJ1-5; D remains ambiguous. This CDR3 spans 15 amino acids. The germline V gene has CDR1 KGHSH and CDR2 LQKENI. V lost 3 bases and J lost 0, with 9 bases in between.

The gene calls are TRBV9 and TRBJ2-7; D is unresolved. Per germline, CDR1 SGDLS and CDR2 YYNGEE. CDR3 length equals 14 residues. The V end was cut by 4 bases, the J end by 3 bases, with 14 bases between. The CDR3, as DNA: TGTGCCAGCAGCCCCCAAACGGGCTTCTACGAGCAGTACTTC. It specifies CASSPQTGFYEQYF.

CDR3 sequence (DNA): TGTGCCAGCAGCGAAATGGGGACAGGGGGACTCAGCAATCAGCCCCAGCATTTT. Translated, it gives CASSEMGTGGLSNQPQHF. V gene TRBV6-1 combines with J gene TRBJ1-5, with TRBD1 matching over 11 bases. The CDR3 totals 18 residues. CDR1 and CDR2 (germline): MNHNS, SASEGT. Trimming took 6 bases from V and 1 from J; bases not matched to a gene: 11.

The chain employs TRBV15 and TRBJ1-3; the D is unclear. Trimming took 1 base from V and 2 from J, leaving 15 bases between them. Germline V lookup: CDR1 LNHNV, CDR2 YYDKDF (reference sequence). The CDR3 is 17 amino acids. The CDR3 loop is CATSRGPEGLAGNTIYF. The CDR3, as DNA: TGTGCCACCAGCAGAGGCCCGGAAGGGCTTGCTGGAAACACCATATATTTT.